This is a list of T cell receptor beta chains from one sample in a study of early T cells in non-severe SARS-CoV-2 infection. TCRdb reprocessed the 5' RACE reads via MiXCR and lists one record per CDR3 protein. The sample lists about 52,000 distinct CDR3 sequences, approximately 10% seen once, with 13% in the top ten. What was sequenced was whole blood. The receptor source for this set is an adult who was a healthcare worker with PCR-confirmed SARS-CoV-2 infection or an uninfected control (not recorded which). The CDR3 runs from the conserved cysteine through the conserved F or W. Each record gives: J gene, V gene, CDR3 protein.

TRBJ2-7 | TRBV29-1 | CSARAPTGGFGEQYF
TRBJ2-5 | TRBV6-2/TRBV6-3 | CASSLGGTGRRETQYF
TRBJ1-2 | TRBV6-5 | CASSYSTGLNYGYTF
TRBJ2-6 | TRBV5-1 | CASSFIGRSSGANVLTF
TRBJ2-2 | TRBV24-1 | CATSDLTGTNTGELFF
TRBJ2-2 | TRBV7-2 | CASSARTGMNTGELFF
TRBJ2-4 | TRBV4-2 | CASSQDRGAGLGGIF
TRBJ2-7 | TRBV7-2 | CASSPNMGPYEQYF
TRBJ2-5 | TRBV7-8 | CASSSGWSGEEETQYF
TRBJ2-3 | TRBV7-2 | CASSLSGTSGGHPYF
TRBJ2-2 | TRBV7-3 | CASSRDPNTGELFF
TRBJ2-1 | TRBV5-1 | CASSLSGGAVNEQFF
TRBJ2-2 | TRBV5-1 | CASRPGGGTGELFF
TRBJ1-4 | TRBV6-1 | CASSPGTLPLGEKLFF
TRBJ2-7 | TRBV7-2 | CASSLAEVSYEQYF
TRBJ2-1 | TRBV4-3 | CASSLLAGGHNEQFF
TRBJ2-7 | TRBV4-3 | CASSRETSQIDEQYF
TRBJ2-1 | TRBV12-3/TRBV12-4 | CASSLRGWTSEGNEQFF
TRBJ2-7 | TRBV7-2 | CASSLDSGGTSYEQYF
TRBJ1-3 | TRBV9 | CASSFNGGSGNTIYF
TRBJ2-2 | TRBV12-3/TRBV12-4 | CASSVTSGSGELFF
TRBJ2-6 | TRBV7-9 | CASSIVGQLGVANVLTF
TRBJ2-2 | TRBV11-3 | CASSLVAGAYNTGELFF
TRBJ2-2 | TRBV19 | CASSAKGTGELFF
TRBJ2-3 | TRBV20-1 | CSARRGTDTQYF
TRBJ2-1 | TRBV7-6 | CASSSLNNEQFF
TRBJ2-3 | TRBV20-1 | CSALTSGSWTDTQYF
TRBJ2-1 | TRBV5-1 | CASSLPSGRTYNEQFF
TRBJ2-5 | TRBV6-5 | CASSLDSQKTQYF
TRBJ1-1 | TRBV7-6 | CASSPQGYTEAFF
TRBJ1-5 | TRBV3-1 | CASSQLHPDGNQPQHF
TRBJ2-4 | TRBV5-5 | CASSLDAVRVGIQYF
TRBJ1-2 | TRBV5-1 | CASSLAGGTGSRYTF
TRBJ2-5 | TRBV4-1 | CASSQPDRDQETQYF
TRBJ2-2 | TRBV30 | CAWNRAGGLSAGELFF
TRBJ2-3 | TRBV11-2 | CASSLGRVDTQYF
TRBJ1-4 | TRBV7-2 | CASSPRPGTNEKLFF
TRBJ2-3 | TRBV20-1 | CSARLAGSTDTQYF
TRBJ1-5 | TRBV5-8 | CASSLAKEGSWQPQHF
TRBJ2-1 | TRBV6-2/TRBV6-3 | CASSYLVAGVNEQFF
TRBJ2-7 | TRBV2 | CASTREASEQYF
TRBJ2-1 | TRBV10-3 | CAISNRLISGSKPPSSYNEQFF
TRBJ2-3 | TRBV4-3 | CASSQDRRDYLDTQYF
TRBJ2-3 | TRBV3-1 | CASSQDSMDTQYF
TRBJ1-1 | TRBV12-5 | CASGLGNTEAFF
TRBJ2-7 | TRBV20-1 | CSARVGAGVSYEQYF
TRBJ2-5 | TRBV18 | CASSPGQLETQYF
TRBJ2-1 | TRBV27 | CASSFNLDNEQFF
TRBJ2-7 | TRBV20-1 | CSARGHREAYEQYF
TRBJ1-5 | TRBV6-2/TRBV6-3 | CASSYQGAWNQPQHF
TRBJ1-4 | TRBV7-9 | CASSLGLPGWLFF
TRBJ2-1 | TRBV6-1 | CASSPSGENNEQFF
TRBJ2-2 | TRBV20-1 | CSAPGQGGTGELFF
TRBJ2-2 | TRBV7-7 | CASSRSLGGSFTGELFF
TRBJ2-7 | TRBV4-1 | CASSQDYGSYEQYF